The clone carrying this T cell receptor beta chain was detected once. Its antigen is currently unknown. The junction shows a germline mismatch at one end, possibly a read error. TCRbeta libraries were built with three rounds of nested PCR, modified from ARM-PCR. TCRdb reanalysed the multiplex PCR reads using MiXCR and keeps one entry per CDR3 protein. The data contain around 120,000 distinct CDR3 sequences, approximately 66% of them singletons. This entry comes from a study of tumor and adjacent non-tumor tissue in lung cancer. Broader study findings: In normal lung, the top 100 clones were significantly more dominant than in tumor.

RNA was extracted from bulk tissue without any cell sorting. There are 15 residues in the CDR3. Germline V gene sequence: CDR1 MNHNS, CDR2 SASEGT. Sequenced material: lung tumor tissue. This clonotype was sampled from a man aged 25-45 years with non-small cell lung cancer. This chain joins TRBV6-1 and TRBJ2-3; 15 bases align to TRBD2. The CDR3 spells CTSSGTSGGSDTQYF. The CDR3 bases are TGTACCAGCAGTGGGACTAGCGGGGGGTCCGATACGCAGTATTTT.